These T cell receptor beta chains were read from a single sample in a study of blood T cell repertoires in COVID-19. Sequenced by immunoSEQ multiplex PCR; TCRdb stores in-frame clones only, minus some. The sample holds 30,000 to 40,000 clones; around 90% are singletons and the top ten take about 61%. The sample taken for sequencing was peripheral blood. Receptor source: an older man with acute or convalescent COVID-19. CDR3s include the opening cysteine and the closing phenylalanine or tryptophan. Each record gives: CDR3 protein, CDR3 DNA, clone size, J gene, V gene, D gene. D genes are given only for firm matches. Size is omitted from some rows. Given values are once, few, many or a class for expanded clones.

cdr3_aa: CASSLGVQLNYGYTF
cdr3_nt: TGTGCCAGCAGCTTAGGTGTACAACTAAACTATGGCTACACCTTC
clone_size: -
j_call: TRBJ1-2
v_call: TRBV7-2
d_call: -

cdr3_aa: CASTKAAGGSQPQHF
cdr3_nt: TGTGCCAGCACCAAAGCGGCAGGGGGCAGTCAGCCCCAGCATTTT
clone_size: -
j_call: TRBJ1-5
v_call: TRBV7-2
d_call: TRBD1

cdr3_aa: CASSPSGGAYNEQFF
cdr3_nt: TGTGCCAGCAGCCCTAGCGGGGGGGCCTACAATGAGCAGTTCTTC
clone_size: -
j_call: TRBJ2-1
v_call: TRBV7-8
d_call: TRBD2

cdr3_aa: CASSLSRGPNEKLFF
cdr3_nt: TGTGCCAGCAGCTTGTCGAGAGGGCCTAATGAAAAACTGTTTTTT
clone_size: -
j_call: TRBJ1-4
v_call: TRBV5-4
d_call: -

cdr3_aa: CASTIRPGSTNYGYTF
cdr3_nt: TGTGCCAGTACCATCCGGCCCGGGAGCACTAACTATGGCTACACCTTC
clone_size: -
j_call: TRBJ1-2
v_call: TRBV19
d_call: -

cdr3_aa: CASTTDGQDNGYTF
cdr3_nt: TGTGCCAGTACGACTGATGGACAGGATAATGGCTACACCTTC
clone_size: -
j_call: TRBJ1-2
v_call: TRBV19
d_call: TRBD1

cdr3_aa: CASSLTEENIQYF
cdr3_nt: TGTGCCAGCTCACTCACGGAGGAAAACATTCAGTACTTC
clone_size: -
j_call: TRBJ2-4
v_call: TRBV18
d_call: -

cdr3_aa: CASSFTSQETQYF
cdr3_nt: TGTGCCAGCAGTTTCACATCCCAAGAGACCCAGTACTTC
clone_size: -
j_call: TRBJ2-5
v_call: TRBV12-3/TRBV12-4
d_call: -

cdr3_aa: CASSPTGDDSPLHF
cdr3_nt: TGTGCCAGCTCACCAACAGGGGACGATTCACCCCTCCACTTT
clone_size: -
j_call: TRBJ1-6
v_call: TRBV18
d_call: TRBD1

cdr3_aa: CASSPSGTAEKLFF
cdr3_nt: TGTGCCAGCAGTCCCTCCGGGACAGCCGAAAAACTGTTTTTT
clone_size: -
j_call: TRBJ1-4
v_call: TRBV6-4
d_call: TRBD1

cdr3_aa: CASATASAGGGYTF
cdr3_nt: TGTGCCAGCGCGACAGCCTCTGCGGGGGGGGGCTACACCTTC
clone_size: -
j_call: TRBJ1-2
v_call: TRBV28
d_call: -

cdr3_aa: CASSLGLAGGGNEQFF
cdr3_nt: TGTGCCAGCAGCTTGGGCCTAGCGGGAGGGGGGAATGAGCAGTTCTTC
clone_size: -
j_call: TRBJ2-1
v_call: TRBV5-4
d_call: TRBD2

cdr3_aa: CASSRSTGTHSNQPQHF
cdr3_nt: TGTGCCAGCAGTCGTTCGACAGGGACCCATAGCAATCAGCCCCAGCATTTT
clone_size: -
j_call: TRBJ1-5
v_call: TRBV27
d_call: TRBD1

cdr3_aa: CASSLGLAGGSTDTQYF
cdr3_nt: TGCGCCAGCAGCTTGGGCCTAGCGGGAGGGAGCACAGATACGCAGTATTTT
clone_size: -
j_call: TRBJ2-3
v_call: TRBV5-1
d_call: TRBD2

cdr3_aa: CASSIGRTGTNYGYTF
cdr3_nt: TGTGCCAGCAGCATAGGACGGACAGGGACTAACTATGGCTACACCTTC
clone_size: -
j_call: TRBJ1-2
v_call: TRBV7-2
d_call: TRBD1

cdr3_aa: CASSHGLAANTGELFF
cdr3_nt: TGTGCCAGCAGCCACGGACTAGCGGCGAACACCGGGGAGCTGTTTTTT
clone_size: -
j_call: TRBJ2-2
v_call: TRBV3-1/TRBV3-2
d_call: TRBD2

cdr3_aa: CASFDRENTEAFF
cdr3_nt: TGCGCCAGCTTCGACAGGGAGAACACTGAAGCTTTCTTT
clone_size: -
j_call: TRBJ1-1
v_call: TRBV5-1
d_call: TRBD1

cdr3_aa: CATSTQGAAGNTIYF
cdr3_nt: TGTGCCACCAGCACACAGGGGGCTGCTGGAAACACCATATATTTT
clone_size: -
j_call: TRBJ1-3
v_call: TRBV15
d_call: TRBD1

cdr3_aa: CASSPPREGAKNIQYF
cdr3_nt: TGTGCCAGCTCACCGCCTAGGGAGGGTGCCAAAAACATTCAGTACTTC
clone_size: -
j_call: TRBJ2-4
v_call: TRBV18
d_call: TRBD2

cdr3_aa: CASSFSGNTEAFF
cdr3_nt: TGCGCCAGCAGCTTTTCGGGGAACACTGAAGCTTTCTTT
clone_size: -
j_call: TRBJ1-1
v_call: TRBV5-1
d_call: -

cdr3_aa: CASSQVYRGWGEQYF
cdr3_nt: TGCGCCAGCAGCCAAGTATACAGGGGTTGGGGCGAGCAGTACTTC
clone_size: -
j_call: TRBJ2-7
v_call: TRBV4-3
d_call: TRBD1

cdr3_aa: CSVVAGGGNQPQHF
cdr3_nt: TGCAGCGTTGTTGCGGGGGGAGGCAATCAGCCCCAGCATTTT
clone_size: -
j_call: TRBJ1-5
v_call: TRBV29-1
d_call: -

cdr3_aa: CASTNQVGGNTEAFF
cdr3_nt: TGTGCCAGCACCAACCAGGTAGGGGGTAACACTGAAGCTTTCTTT
clone_size: -
j_call: TRBJ1-1
v_call: TRBV28
d_call: -

cdr3_aa: CASSGTASYEQYF
cdr3_nt: TGTGCCAGCTCCGGGACAGCATCCTACGAGCAGTACTTC
clone_size: -
j_call: TRBJ2-7
v_call: TRBV28
d_call: TRBD1

cdr3_aa: CASREAYLTGELFF
cdr3_nt: TGTGCCAGCCGCGAGGCATACCTCACCGGGGAGCTGTTTTTT
clone_size: -
j_call: TRBJ2-2
v_call: TRBV19
d_call: -

cdr3_aa: CASSQVGLAGGPEQYF
cdr3_nt: TGTGCCAGCAGCCAAGTAGGTCTAGCGGGAGGTCCCGAGCAGTACTTC
clone_size: -
j_call: TRBJ2-7
v_call: TRBV4-2
d_call: TRBD2

cdr3_aa: CASSQTQGKHNEQFF
cdr3_nt: TGTGCCAGCAGCCAAACGCAGGGGAAGCACAATGAGCAGTTCTTC
clone_size: -
j_call: TRBJ2-1
v_call: TRBV9
d_call: -

cdr3_aa: CASSSNDRGAYGYTF
cdr3_nt: TGTGCCAGCAGTTCCAATGACAGGGGGGCGTATGGCTACACCTTC
clone_size: -
j_call: TRBJ1-2
v_call: TRBV6-5
d_call: TRBD1

cdr3_aa: CASSFTSRNTEAFF
cdr3_nt: TGTGCCAGCAGCTTCACCTCGCGGAACACTGAAGCTTTCTTT
clone_size: -
j_call: TRBJ1-1
v_call: TRBV11-2
d_call: -

cdr3_aa: CASVIPGTRSTEAFF
cdr3_nt: TGTGCCAGCGTCATCCCGGGGACTCGGAGCACTGAAGCTTTCTTT
clone_size: once
j_call: TRBJ1-1
v_call: TRBV6-5
d_call: -

cdr3_aa: CASSLGLAGTDTQYF
cdr3_nt: TGCGCCAGCAGCTTGGGACTAGCGGGCACAGATACGCAGTATTTT
clone_size: -
j_call: TRBJ2-3
v_call: TRBV5-1
d_call: TRBD2

cdr3_aa: CASRSGGGETQYF
cdr3_nt: TGTGCCAGCAGGTCAGGGGGCGGAGAGACCCAGTACTTC
clone_size: -
j_call: TRBJ2-5
v_call: TRBV2
d_call: TRBD1

cdr3_aa: CSASLLSAGPNQPQHF
cdr3_nt: TGCAGTGCTAGTCTCTTAAGCGCGGGGCCCAATCAGCCCCAGCATTTT
clone_size: -
j_call: TRBJ1-5
v_call: TRBV20-1
d_call: -

cdr3_aa: CASTNEGLTSGISYEQYF
cdr3_nt: TGTGCCAGCACCAACGAGGGATTGACTAGCGGGATCTCCTACGAGCAGTACTTC
clone_size: -
j_call: TRBJ2-7
v_call: TRBV28
d_call: TRBD2

cdr3_aa: CASTLDRSSGEQYF
cdr3_nt: TGTGCCAGCACCTTGGACAGATCCTCGGGCGAGCAGTACTTC
clone_size: few
j_call: TRBJ2-7
v_call: TRBV28
d_call: -

cdr3_aa: CASSIGGSGANVLTF
cdr3_nt: TGTGCCAGTAGTATTGGGGGGTCTGGGGCCAACGTCCTGACTTTC
clone_size: -
j_call: TRBJ2-6
v_call: TRBV19
d_call: -

cdr3_aa: CASSYGTGGRETQYF
cdr3_nt: TGTGCCAGCAGTTACGGGACAGGGGGCAGAGAGACCCAGTACTTC
clone_size: -
j_call: TRBJ2-5
v_call: TRBV6-5
d_call: TRBD1

cdr3_aa: CAWRLTSSYNEQFF
cdr3_nt: TGTGCCTGGAGGTTGACTTCCTCCTACAATGAGCAGTTCTTC
clone_size: -
j_call: TRBJ2-1
v_call: TRBV30
d_call: -

cdr3_aa: CASARGGQSNQPQHF
cdr3_nt: TGTGCCAGCGCCCGGGGGGGGCAAAGCAATCAGCCCCAGCATTTT
clone_size: -
j_call: TRBJ1-5
v_call: TRBV28
d_call: -

cdr3_aa: CASSLGQGDEQYF
cdr3_nt: TGTGCCAGCTCACTTGGACAGGGAGACGAGCAGTACTTC
clone_size: -
j_call: TRBJ2-7
v_call: TRBV18
d_call: TRBD1

cdr3_aa: CASIPGGAGSTQETQYF
cdr3_nt: TGTGCCAGCATCCCGGGCGGGGCAGGATCCACCCAAGAGACCCAGTACTTC
clone_size: -
j_call: TRBJ2-5
v_call: TRBV6-2/TRBV6-3
d_call: -

cdr3_aa: CASSTSSRNTIYF
cdr3_nt: TGTGCCAGTAGTACCAGTTCACGAAACACCATATATTTT
clone_size: -
j_call: TRBJ1-3
v_call: TRBV19
d_call: -

cdr3_aa: CASSPRLAALYEQYF
cdr3_nt: TGTGCCAGCAGTCCTAGACTAGCGGCCCTCTACGAGCAGTACTTC
clone_size: -
j_call: TRBJ2-7
v_call: TRBV27
d_call: TRBD2

cdr3_aa: CASSTQGFGYGYTF
cdr3_nt: TGTGCCAGTAGTACCCAGGGATTCGGCTATGGCTACACCTTC
clone_size: once
j_call: TRBJ1-2
v_call: TRBV19
d_call: -

cdr3_aa: CAWSVPGFGNQPQHF
cdr3_nt: TGTGCCTGGAGTGTACCAGGGTTCGGCAATCAGCCCCAGCATTTT
clone_size: once
j_call: TRBJ1-5
v_call: TRBV30
d_call: -

cdr3_aa: CASSPKARSEQYF
cdr3_nt: TGTGCCAGCTCACCGAAGGCACGGAGCGAGCAGTACTTC
clone_size: -
j_call: TRBJ2-7
v_call: TRBV18
d_call: -

cdr3_aa: CASTSKRLGTQYF
cdr3_nt: TGTGCCAGCACCTCCAAGCGGCTGGGCACCCAGTACTTC
clone_size: -
j_call: TRBJ2-5
v_call: TRBV12-3/TRBV12-4
d_call: -

cdr3_aa: CASSRGDYGYTF
cdr3_nt: TGTGCCAGCAGCAGGGGAGACTATGGCTACACCTTC
clone_size: -
j_call: TRBJ1-2
v_call: TRBV28
d_call: -

cdr3_aa: CASSVSSGSAYNEQFF
cdr3_nt: TGTGCCAGCAGTGTTTCTAGCGGGAGCGCCTACAATGAGCAGTTCTTC
clone_size: -
j_call: TRBJ2-1
v_call: TRBV6-4
d_call: TRBD2

cdr3_aa: CASSKRPDATNEKLFF
cdr3_nt: TGTGCCAGCAGCAAGCGCCCCGACGCAACTAATGAAAAACTGTTTTTT
clone_size: -
j_call: TRBJ1-4
v_call: TRBV7-9
d_call: -

cdr3_aa: CASSYGTDEQYF
cdr3_nt: TGCGCCAGCAGCTATGGGACTGACGAGCAGTACTTC
clone_size: -
j_call: TRBJ2-7
v_call: TRBV5-1
d_call: -

cdr3_aa: CSVEPGTADTQYF
cdr3_nt: TGCAGCGTTGAGCCCGGGACAGCAGATACGCAGTATTTT
clone_size: -
j_call: TRBJ2-3
v_call: TRBV29-1
d_call: TRBD1

cdr3_aa: CASTPAGESYNEQFF
cdr3_nt: TGCGCCAGCACCCCGGCGGGGGAATCCTACAATGAGCAGTTCTTC
clone_size: -
j_call: TRBJ2-1
v_call: TRBV5-1
d_call: TRBD2

cdr3_aa: CASSQDRGLHGELFF
cdr3_nt: TGCGCCAGCAGCCAAGATAGAGGGCTCCACGGGGAGCTGTTTTTT
clone_size: -
j_call: TRBJ2-2
v_call: TRBV4-3
d_call: -

cdr3_aa: CASSVPGQDEKLFF
cdr3_nt: TGCGCCAGCAGCGTCCCGGGACAGGATGAAAAACTGTTTTTT
clone_size: -
j_call: TRBJ1-4
v_call: TRBV5-1
d_call: TRBD1